Only a few counts were recorded for the clone carrying this T cell receptor (beta chain). Its antigen remains unknown. This entry comes from a study of T-cell memory formation after mild COVID-19. Looking at the study overall: Largely donor-specific TCR clusters were found.

The J segment lost 1 base and the V segment lost 5 bases, leaving 9 bases of the junction unmatched. CDR1 and CDR2 (germline): ENHRY, SYGVKD. The CDR3 is 17 residues long. TCRdb processed the 5' RACE reads anew with MiXCR; each CDR3 protein has one entry. The sample has hundreds of thousands of distinct CDR3 sequences; about a sixth are singletons. Study results and limitations: There were some responding clones in pre-infection memory, which suggested that cross-reactive memory had joined. Clones contracting across day 15 to 85 had a balanced CD4/CD8 profile; later expanding clones leaned CD4+.

The sample comprised PBMCs or a T cell subset sorted from them (not recorded which). This clonotype was sampled from an adult woman who had mild COVID-19 (a few samples of this study predate the infection). Cell type and time point are not known. The rearrangement links TRBV10-3 to TRBJ1-1, with 11 bases aligning to TRBD1. CDR3 residues: CAISSGTGGLTNTEAFF. CDR3 nucleotide sequence: TGTGCCATCAGTTCCGGGACAGGGGGACTTACGAACACTGAAGCTTTCTTT.